One and the same sample provided the 15 T cell receptor beta chains below, sequenced in a study of blood T cells in healthy people across ages. The authors ran a second PCR of 7 to 11 cycles using a sample-barcoded 5' primer and a J-beta primer mix. TCRdb re-called the 5' RACE reads with MiXCR, one entry per CDR3 protein. This repertoire shows about 1.6 million distinct CDR3 sequences, about 32% found once; its top ten account for around 10%. The sequencing input was blood. The source is a woman younger than 45 in good health.

Turning to this clonotype: This may stem from a read error, because a much larger clone lies one nucleotide away. The chain recombines TRBV29-1 with TRBJ2-5, with D possibly TRBD1 on 6 matching bases. The germline CDR1 and CDR2 sequences are SQVTM and ANQGSEA. Between the trimmed V and J ends, which lost 4 bases and 9 bases, there was a span of 18 bases. The CDR3 sequence is 13 residues long. DNA for the CDR3: TGCAGCGTTGGGGCAGGGGACGGTGGGGCCCAGTACTTC. Translating gives CSVGAGDGGAQYF.

The CDR3 protein is CASRRTAGDQPQHF. CDR3 sequence (DNA): TGTGCCAGCAGGCGCACGGCCGGGGATCAGCCCCAGCATTTT. The chain couples TRBV28 to TRBJ1-5, with no clear D. The CDR3 has 14 residues. Germline CDR1 MDHEN, CDR2 SYDVKM. V was cut by 6 bases and J by 5 bases, with 14 bases left in between. Complete variable domain (other parts from reference TRBV28 and TRBJ1-5): DVKVTQSSRYLVKRTGEKVFLECVQDMDHENMFWYRQDPGLGLRLIYFSYDVKMKEKGDIPEGYSVSREKKERFSLILESASTNQTSMYLCASRRTAGDQPQHFGDGTRLSIL.

This chain connects TRBV29-1 to TRBJ1-2; 7 bases agree with TRBD1. The germline CDR1 and CDR2 sequences are SQVTM and ANQGSEA. This CDR3 has 12 residues. Trimming cost V 2 bases and J 8 bases; bases outside gene matches: 5. This CDR3 reads CSVEKGAQGYTF. The CDR3 DNA sequence: TGCAGCGTTGAAAAGGGGGCGCAGGGCTACACCTTC.

The chain has TRBV5-1 and TRBJ2-1; 11 bases align to TRBD2. The CDR3 contains 18 residues. Germline lookup yields CDR1 SGHRS and CDR2 YFSETQ. Trimming removed 7 bases from V and 7 bases from J; junction bases left unmatched: 19. CDR3 amino acids: CASYPVGLAGGSGNEQFF. In DNA, the CDR3 is TGCGCCAGCTACCCGGTGGGGCTAGCGGGAGGTTCGGGGAATGAGCAGTTCTTC.

This clonotype showed up just a few times. The chain has TRBV7-3 and TRBJ2-1; TRBD2 aligns across 9 bases. V was clipped by 5 bases and J by 4 bases; unmatched bases: 9. The CDR3 is 16 amino acids. CDR1 and CDR2 from the germline V gene are SGHTA and FQGTGA. The CDR3 DNA is TGTGCCAGCAGCGGTGACGCGGGGGGGCCTTACAATGAGCAGTTCTTC. Translation: CASSGDAGGPYNEQFF.

The rearrangement joins TRBV6-1 to TRBJ2-1, with D possibly matching TRBD1 (5 bases). Germline CDR1 is MNHNS and CDR2 is SASEGT. The CDR3 totals 18 residues. Trimming pared 5 bases from V and 7 bases from J, leaving 27 bases between. This chain's CDR3 is CASSPAYSTRTKGNEQFF. DNA of the CDR3: TGTGCCAGCAGTCCCGCTTATTCGACGCGGACAAAAGGGAATGAGCAGTTCTTC.

This rearrangement joins TRBV20-1 to TRBJ2-3; 11 positions match TRBD2. Germline values: CDR1 DFQATT, CDR2 SNEGSKA (reference sequence). The J segment lost 0 bases and the V segment lost 5 bases, leaving 4 bases of the junction unmatched. The CDR3 extends over 15 amino acids. DNA for the CDR3: TGCAGTGCTCTAGGGACTAGCGGAAGCACAGATACGCAGTATTTT. Translating gives CSALGTSGSTDTQYF.

This clonotype was counted only a few times. This chain links TRBV3-1 with TRBJ2-5; 12 positions match TRBD2. V lost 2 bases, J lost 9 bases, and 13 bases stayed unmatched. Germline loops: CDR1 LGHDT, CDR2 YNNKEL (reference sequence). This CDR3 spans 17 amino acids. CDR3 nucleotides: TGTGCCAGCAGCCAACGTAGACTAGCGGGGGACCCGGGGGCCCAGTACTTC. Translated: CASSQRRLAGDPGAQYF.

The chain couples TRBV29-1 to TRBJ1-1; D is uncertain. The germline V and J ends were trimmed by 6 bases and 2 bases, with 16 bases remaining between them. The CDR3 runs to 14 residues. Germline V gene sequence: CDR1 SQVTM, CDR2 ANQGSEA. CDR3 protein: CSVTEPVKNTEAFF. CDR3 nucleotide sequence: TGCAGCGTGACCGAGCCGGTAAAAAACACTGAAGCTTTCTTT.

Notes on this clonotype: A read error is possible here, since a much larger clone lies one base away. This rearrangement joins TRBV5-1 to TRBJ2-5; 7 nucleotides align to TRBD2. The CDR3 length is 13 residues. Germline CDR1 and CDR2: SGHRS and YFSETQ. The CDR3 DNA sequence: TGCGCCGGCAGCTTGGGGACTATGGAGACCCAGTACTTC. Protein: CAGSLGTMETQYF.

The V gene is TRBV20-1, the J gene TRBJ1-6, with 8 positions matching TRBD1. CDR3 length: 18 amino acids. Germline V gene data show CDR1 as DFQATT and CDR2 as SNEGSKA (reference sequence). J lost 1 base, V lost 0 bases, and 8 bases had no gene match. Here the CDR3 DNA reads TGCAGTGCTAGAGATGAGTCCCAGGGGGCTTCCTATAATTCACCCCTCCACTTT. Residues: CSARDESQGASYNSPLHF.

Of note for this clonotype: A clone one base away is much larger, so this may be a read error. The V call is TRBV29-1, the J call TRBJ2-7; D may correspond to TRBD1 or TRBD2 (5 bases each). Germline V gene sequence: CDR1 SQVTM, CDR2 ANQGSEA. Trimming removed 7 bases from V and 3 bases from J, with 10 bases in between. The CDR3 has 11 residues. The CDR3: CSAGTLYEQYF. As DNA, the CDR3 is TGCAGCGCGGGGACCCTCTACGAGCAGTACTTC.

V and J are TRBV15 and TRBJ1-2; perhaps TRBD1 as D (5 bases). Trimming shortened V by 0 bases and J by 4 bases, and 12 bases separated the two germline ends. The length of the CDR3 is 15 residues. Germline CDR1 is LNHNV and CDR2 is YYDKDF (reference sequence). The CDR3 spells CATSRDLDNGYGYTF. CDR3 nucleotide sequence: TGTGCCACCAGCAGAGATCTGGACAACGGCTATGGCTACACCTTC. Complete variable domain (other parts from reference TRBV15 and TRBJ1-2): DAMVIQNPRYQVTQFGKPVTLSCSQTLNHNVMYWYQQKSSQAPKLLFHYYDKDFNNEADTPDNFQSRRPNTSFCFLDIRSPGLGDTAMYLCATSRDLDNGYGYTFGSGTRLTVV.

This clonotype was seen only once. This may be a read error: a much more frequent sequence differs by one nucleotide. The genes are TRBV20-1 and TRBJ2-5; a possible D gene is TRBD2 (6 bases). Germline V gene data show CDR1 as DFQATT and CDR2 as SNEGSKA (reference sequence). This CDR3 spans 12 amino acids. This chain's CDR3 is CSAPTRFETLYF. The CDR3 coding sequence is TGCAGTGCCCCGACTAGATTTGAGACCCTGTACTTC.

To note about this clonotype: A much more abundant neighbour one base away suggests this may be a read error. The conserved phenylalanine or tryptophan normally closing the CDR3 is absent here, so this likely arose from a read error. This chain uses TRBV29-1 with TRBJ2-7, with a possible D match to TRBD1 (6 bases). CDR1 and CDR2 from the germline V gene are SQVTM and ANQGSEA. There are 15 residues in the CDR3. The ends were cut back, 5 bases at V and 4 bases at J, with 21 bases in the middle. CDR3 loop: CSVSQGSYPGYEQYS. In DNA form, the CDR3 reads TGCAGCGTTTCCCAGGGGTCCTATCCTGGTTACGAGCAGTACTCC.